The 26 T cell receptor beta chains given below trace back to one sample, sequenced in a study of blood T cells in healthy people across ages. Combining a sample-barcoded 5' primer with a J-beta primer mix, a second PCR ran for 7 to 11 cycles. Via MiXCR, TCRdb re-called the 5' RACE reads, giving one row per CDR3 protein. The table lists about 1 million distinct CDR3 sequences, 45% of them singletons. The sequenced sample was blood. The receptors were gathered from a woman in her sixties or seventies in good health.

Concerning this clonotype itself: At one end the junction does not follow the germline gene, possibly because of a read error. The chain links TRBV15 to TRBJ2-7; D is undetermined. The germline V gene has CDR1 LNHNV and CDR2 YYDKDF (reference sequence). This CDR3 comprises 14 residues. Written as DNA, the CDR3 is TGTGCCATCAGCAGAGATGTCGGAGCCTACGAGCAGTACTTC. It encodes CAISRDVGAYEQYF.

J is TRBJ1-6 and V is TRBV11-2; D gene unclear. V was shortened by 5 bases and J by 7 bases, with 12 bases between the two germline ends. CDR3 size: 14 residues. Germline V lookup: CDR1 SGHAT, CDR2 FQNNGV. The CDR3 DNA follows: TGTGCCAGCAGCCCACTCTCTGTGAATTCACCCCTCCACTTT. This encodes CASSPLSVNSPLHF.

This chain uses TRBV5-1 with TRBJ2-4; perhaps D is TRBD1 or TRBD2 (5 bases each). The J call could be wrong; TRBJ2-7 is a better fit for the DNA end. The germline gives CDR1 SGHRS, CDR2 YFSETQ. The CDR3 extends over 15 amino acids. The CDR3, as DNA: TGCGCCAGCAGCAGGGTGGGGGATCCATACTACGAGCAGTACTTC. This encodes CASSRVGDPYYEQYF.

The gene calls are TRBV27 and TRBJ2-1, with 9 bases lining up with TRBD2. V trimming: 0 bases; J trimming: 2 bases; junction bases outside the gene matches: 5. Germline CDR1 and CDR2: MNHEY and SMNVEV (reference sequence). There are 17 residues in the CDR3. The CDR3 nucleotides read TGTGCCAGCAGTTTATCGTTTAGCGGGAGTGCCTACAATGAGCAGTTCTTC. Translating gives CASSLSFSGSAYNEQFF.

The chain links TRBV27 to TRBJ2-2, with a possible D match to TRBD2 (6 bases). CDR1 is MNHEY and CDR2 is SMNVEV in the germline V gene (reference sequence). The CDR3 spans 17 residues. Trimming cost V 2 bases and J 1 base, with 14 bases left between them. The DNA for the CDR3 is TGTGCCAGCAGTTTAAGGTCGGGAGACCTGAACACCGGGGAGCTGTTTTTT. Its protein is CASSLRSGDLNTGELFF.

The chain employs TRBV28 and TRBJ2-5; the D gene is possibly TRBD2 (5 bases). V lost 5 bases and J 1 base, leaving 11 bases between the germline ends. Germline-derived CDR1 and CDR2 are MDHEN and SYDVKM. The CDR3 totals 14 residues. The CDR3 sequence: CASSTGVLQETQYF. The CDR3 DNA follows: TGTGCCAGCAGTACCGGGGTACTCCAAGAGACCCAGTACTTC. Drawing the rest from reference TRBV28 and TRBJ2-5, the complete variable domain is DVKVTQSSRYLVKRTGEKVFLECVQDMDHENMFWYRQDPGLGLRLIYFSYDVKMKEKGDIPEGYSVSREKKERFSLILESASTNQTSMYLCASSTGVLQETQYFGPGTRLLVL.

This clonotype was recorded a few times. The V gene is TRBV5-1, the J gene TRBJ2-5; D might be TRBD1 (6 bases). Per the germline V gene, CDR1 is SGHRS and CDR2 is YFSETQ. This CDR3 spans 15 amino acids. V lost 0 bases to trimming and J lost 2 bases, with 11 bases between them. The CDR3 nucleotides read TGCGCCAGCAGCTTGGGATTCGACAGGCAAGAGACCCAGTACTTC. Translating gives CASSLGFDRQETQYF.

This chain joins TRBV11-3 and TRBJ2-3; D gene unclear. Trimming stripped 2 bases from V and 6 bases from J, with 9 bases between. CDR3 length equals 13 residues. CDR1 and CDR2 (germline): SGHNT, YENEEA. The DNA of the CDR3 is TGTGCCAGCAGCTTAACCGGCGAGGATACGCAGTATTTT. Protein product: CASSLTGEDTQYF. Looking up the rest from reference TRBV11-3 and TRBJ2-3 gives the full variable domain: EAGVVQSPRYKIIEKKQPVAFWCNPISGHNTLYWYLQNLGQGPELLIRYENEEAVDDSQLPKDRFSAERLKGVDSTLKIQPAELGDSAVYLCASSLTGEDTQYFGPGTRLTVL.

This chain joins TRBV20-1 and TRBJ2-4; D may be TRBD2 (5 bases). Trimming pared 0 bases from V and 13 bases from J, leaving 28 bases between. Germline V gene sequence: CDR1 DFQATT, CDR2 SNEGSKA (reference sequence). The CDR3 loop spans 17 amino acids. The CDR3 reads CSARERTPNSFLWEQYF. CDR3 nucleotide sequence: TGCAGTGCTAGAGAACGGACTCCAAATAGTTTCCTGTGGGAGCAGTACTTC.

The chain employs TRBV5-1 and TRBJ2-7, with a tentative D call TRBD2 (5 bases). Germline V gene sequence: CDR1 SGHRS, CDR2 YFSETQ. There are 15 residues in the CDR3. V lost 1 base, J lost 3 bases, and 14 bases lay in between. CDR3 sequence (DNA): TGCGCCAGCAGCTTGACTGGACTCCAGTTCTACGAGCAGTACTTC. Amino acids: CASSLTGLQFYEQYF.

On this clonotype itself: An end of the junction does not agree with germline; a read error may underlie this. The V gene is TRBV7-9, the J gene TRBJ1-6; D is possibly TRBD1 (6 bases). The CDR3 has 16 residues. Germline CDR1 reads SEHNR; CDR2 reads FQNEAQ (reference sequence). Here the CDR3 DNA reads TGTGCCAGCAGCAGGGAGGGGGGCTCCTATAATTCACCCCCCCACTTT. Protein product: CASSREGGSYNSPPHF.

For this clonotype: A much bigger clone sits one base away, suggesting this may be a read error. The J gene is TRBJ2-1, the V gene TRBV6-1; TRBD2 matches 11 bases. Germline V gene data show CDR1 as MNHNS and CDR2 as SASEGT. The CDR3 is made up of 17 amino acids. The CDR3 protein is CASSLRTSGRIYKEQFF. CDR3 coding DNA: TGTGCCAGCAGTCTCCGGACTAGCGGGCGTATCTACAAGGAGCAGTTCTTC.

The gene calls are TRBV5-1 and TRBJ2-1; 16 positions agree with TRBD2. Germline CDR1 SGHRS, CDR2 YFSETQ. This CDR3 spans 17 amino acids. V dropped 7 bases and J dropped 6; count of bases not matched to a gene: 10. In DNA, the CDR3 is TGCGCCAGCGAAAAGCCGGGACTAGCGGGAGGGCCCAATGAGCAGTTCTTC. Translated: CASEKPGLAGGPNEQFF.

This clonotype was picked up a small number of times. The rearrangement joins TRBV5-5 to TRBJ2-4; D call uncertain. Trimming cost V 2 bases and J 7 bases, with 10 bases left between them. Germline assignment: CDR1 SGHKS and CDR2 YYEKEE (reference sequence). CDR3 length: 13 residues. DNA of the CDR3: TGTGCCAGCAGCTTCCCCACGTCGAACATTCAGTACTTC. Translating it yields CASSFPTSNIQYF.

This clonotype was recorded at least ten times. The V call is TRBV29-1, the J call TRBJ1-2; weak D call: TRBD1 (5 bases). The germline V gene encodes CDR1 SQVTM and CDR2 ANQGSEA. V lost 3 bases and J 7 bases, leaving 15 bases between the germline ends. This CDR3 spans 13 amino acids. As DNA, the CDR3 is TGCAGCGTTGACGACCAGGGAGTAAGTGGCTACACCTTC. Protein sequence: CSVDDQGVSGYTF.

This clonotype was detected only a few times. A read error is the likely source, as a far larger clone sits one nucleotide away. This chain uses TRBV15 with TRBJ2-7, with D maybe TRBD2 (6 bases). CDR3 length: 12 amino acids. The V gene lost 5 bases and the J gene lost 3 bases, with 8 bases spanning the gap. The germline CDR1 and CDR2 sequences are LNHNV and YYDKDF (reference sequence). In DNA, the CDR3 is TGTGCCACCAGCCCCGGGGGCTACGAGCAGTACTTC. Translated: CATSPGGYEQYF.

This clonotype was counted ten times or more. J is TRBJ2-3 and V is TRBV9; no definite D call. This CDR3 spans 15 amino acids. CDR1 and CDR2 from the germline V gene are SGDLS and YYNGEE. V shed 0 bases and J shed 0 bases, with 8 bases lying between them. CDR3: CASSVGVDSTDTQYF. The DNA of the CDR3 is TGTGCCAGCAGCGTAGGGGTTGACAGCACAGATACGCAGTATTTT.

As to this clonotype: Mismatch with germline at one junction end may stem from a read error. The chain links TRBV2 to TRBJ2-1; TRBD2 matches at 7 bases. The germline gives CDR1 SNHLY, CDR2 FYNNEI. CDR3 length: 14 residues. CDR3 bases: TGTGCCAGCAGTGAAGGCGGGAGTTACAGTGAGCAGTTCTTC. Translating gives CASSEGGSYSEQFF.

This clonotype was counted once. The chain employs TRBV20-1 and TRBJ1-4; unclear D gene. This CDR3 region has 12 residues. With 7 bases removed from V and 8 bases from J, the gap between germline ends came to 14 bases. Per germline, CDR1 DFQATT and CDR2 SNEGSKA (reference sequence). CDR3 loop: CSVNDLGEKLFF. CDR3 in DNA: TGCAGTGTTAATGATCTGGGGGAAAAACTGTTTTTT.

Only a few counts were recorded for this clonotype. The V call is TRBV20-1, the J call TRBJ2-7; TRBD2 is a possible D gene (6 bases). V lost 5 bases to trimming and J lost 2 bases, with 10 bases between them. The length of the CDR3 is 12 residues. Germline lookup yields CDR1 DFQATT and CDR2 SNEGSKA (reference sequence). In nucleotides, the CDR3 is TGCAGTGCTGGGCGGACTACCTACGAGCAGTACTTC. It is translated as CSAGRTTYEQYF.

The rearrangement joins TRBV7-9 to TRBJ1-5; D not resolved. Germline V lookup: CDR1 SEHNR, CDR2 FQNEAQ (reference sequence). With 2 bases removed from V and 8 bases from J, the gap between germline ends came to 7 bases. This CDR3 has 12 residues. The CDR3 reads CASSLYQEPQHF. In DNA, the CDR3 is TGTGCCAGCAGCTTATATCAGGAGCCCCAGCATTTT.

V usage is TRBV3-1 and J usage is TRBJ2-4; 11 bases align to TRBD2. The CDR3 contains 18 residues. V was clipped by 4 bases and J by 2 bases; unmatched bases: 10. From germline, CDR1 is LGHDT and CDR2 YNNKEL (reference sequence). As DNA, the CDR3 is TGTGCCAGCAGCCCCTCGACGACTAGCGGGGACTCCAAAAACATTCAGTACTTC. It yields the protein CASSPSTTSGDSKNIQYF.

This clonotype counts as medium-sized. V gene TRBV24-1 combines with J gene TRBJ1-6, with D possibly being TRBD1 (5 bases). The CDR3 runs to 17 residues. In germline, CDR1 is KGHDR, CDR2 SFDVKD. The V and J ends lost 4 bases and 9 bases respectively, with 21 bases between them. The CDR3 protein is CATSDPGRVSCSSPLHF. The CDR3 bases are TGTGCCACCAGTGACCCGGGCAGGGTGTCATGTAGTTCACCCCTCCACTTT.

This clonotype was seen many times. CDR3 protein: CASSATGGYEQYF. In nucleotides, the CDR3 is TGTGCCAGCAGCGCGACAGGGGGCTACGAGCAGTACTTC. The chain is built from TRBV7-9 and TRBJ2-7, with 9 bases identical to TRBD1. The germline gives CDR1 SEHNR, CDR2 FQNEAQ (reference sequence). CDR3 length: 13 amino acids. The V gene end was trimmed by 5 bases and the J gene end by 3 bases; junction bases not matched to a gene: 2.

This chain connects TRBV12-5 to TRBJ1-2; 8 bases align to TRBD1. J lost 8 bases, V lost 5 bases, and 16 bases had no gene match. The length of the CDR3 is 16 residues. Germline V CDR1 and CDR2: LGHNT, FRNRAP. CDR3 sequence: CASGTDGTGPSWGYTF. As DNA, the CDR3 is TGTGCTAGTGGTACCGACGGGACAGGACCTAGCTGGGGCTACACCTTC.

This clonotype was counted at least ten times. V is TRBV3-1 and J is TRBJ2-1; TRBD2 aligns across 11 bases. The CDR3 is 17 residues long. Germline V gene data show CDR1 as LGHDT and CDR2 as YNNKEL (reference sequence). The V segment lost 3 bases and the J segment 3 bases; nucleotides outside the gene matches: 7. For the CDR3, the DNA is TGTGCCAGCAGCCAGAATGCCGGGACTAGCGGCTACAATGAGCAGTTCTTC. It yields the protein CASSQNAGTSGYNEQFF.